The 24 T cell receptor beta chains presented below share a single source sample, sequenced in a study of shared clonotypes between healthy human individuals. Naive-designated CD8 cells lacked CD45RO, were positively enriched for CCR7, and omitted terminally differentiated effector memory CD45RA+ cells. The protocol was immunoSEQ multiplex PCR, while the TCRdb copy is restricted to in-frame clones and leaves out a portion. The sample has hundreds of thousands of clones; more than 85% are singletons. Specimen: naive CD8+ T cells sorted from blood. The source of these receptors is a man aged 25-45 years in good health.

J is TRBJ1-4 and V is TRBV7-2; 10 bases agree with TRBD1. The CDR3 sequence is 14 residues long. CDR1 and CDR2 (germline): SGHTA, FQGNSA. The V segment lost 4 bases and the J segment 7 bases; nucleotides outside the gene matches: 3. The CDR3 loop reads CASSSDRGAEKLFF. The CDR3 DNA reads TGTGCCAGCAGCTCGGACAGGGGGGCTGAAAAACTGTTTTTT.

This chain joins TRBV5-1 and TRBJ1-2; D uncertain. The CDR3 length is 13 residues. Trimming removed 1 base at V and 1 base at J, with 5 bases between. Germline-derived CDR1 and CDR2 are SGHRS and YFSETQ. CDR3 amino acids: CASSLILNYGYTF. CDR3 coding DNA: TGCGCCAGCAGCTTGATTCTTAACTATGGCTACACCTTC.

The chain couples TRBV5-5 to TRBJ2-7; tentatively, D is TRBD1 or TRBD2 (5 bases each). The germline V and J ends were trimmed by 1 base and 0 bases, with 8 bases remaining between them. Germline CDR1 reads SGHKS; CDR2 reads YYEKEE (reference sequence). The CDR3 has 14 amino acids. The CDR3, as DNA: TGTGCCAGCAGCTTGCGGGGCTTCTCCTACGAGCAGTACTTC. Amino acid sequence: CASSLRGFSYEQYF.

Written as DNA, the CDR3 is TGTGCCAGCAGCCCCCCAGGACTAGCGGACACCGGGGAGCTGTTTTTT. It specifies CASSPPGLADTGELFF. The V and J genes are TRBV7-9 and TRBJ2-2; 10 bases agree with TRBD2. Germline-derived CDR1 and CDR2 are SEHNR and FQNEAQ (reference sequence). Trimming took 5 bases from V and 3 from J; bases not matched to a gene: 6. The CDR3 has 16 amino acids.

The table lists this clone with a count of one. The CDR3 is CASSQVNGAMNTEAFF. DNA for the CDR3: TGCGCCAGCAGCCAAGTCAACGGGGCGATGAACACTGAAGCTTTCTTT. The rearrangement links TRBV4-1 to TRBJ1-1; D is perhaps TRBD1 (5 bases). V was shortened by 1 base and J by 0 bases, with 12 bases between the two germline ends. Germline V gene lookup returns CDR1 MGHRA and CDR2 YSYEKL. The CDR3 consists of 16 residues.

Only one count was recorded for this clone. The J gene is TRBJ2-3, the V gene TRBV27; 12 nucleotides agree with TRBD1. The germline V gene has CDR1 MNHEY and CDR2 SMNVEV (reference sequence). The CDR3 is made up of 15 amino acids. V gave up 4 bases and J gave up 6 bases; unmatched junction bases: 5. The CDR3: CASSSRDRGRDTQYF. DNA for the CDR3: TGTGCCAGCAGTTCCCGGGACAGGGGGCGGGATACGCAGTATTTT.

The chain carries TRBV27 and TRBJ1-1; TRBD1 matches 8 bases. V shed 2 bases and J 3 bases; nucleotides not matched to a gene: 5. Germline CDR1 MNHEY, CDR2 SMNVEV (reference sequence). The CDR3 loop spans 15 amino acids. The CDR3 DNA sequence: TGTGCCAGCAGTTTAGTTGGACAGGGTGACACTGAAGCTTTCTTT. Translated, it gives CASSLVGQGDTEAFF.

CDR3 bases: TGTGCCAGCAGCTTACAGGGGGCTGTCAATGAGCAGTTCTTC. Its translation: CASSLQGAVNEQFF. The rearrangement uses TRBV7-2 and TRBJ2-1, with TRBD1 identical over 8 bases. J gave up 6 bases and V 2 bases, and 3 bases lay outside the gene matches. The CDR3 is 14 amino acids. Germline V gene lookup returns CDR1 SGHTA and CDR2 FQGNSA.

V and J are TRBV27 and TRBJ1-1; TRBD1 might be the D (6 bases). In germline, CDR1 is MNHEY, CDR2 SMNVEV (reference sequence). The CDR3 runs to 14 residues. Trimming took 4 bases from V and 4 from J, leaving 13 bases between them. This chain's CDR3 is CASSWGQGGTEAFF. The CDR3 nucleotides are TGTGCCAGCAGTTGGGGGCAAGGGGGCACTGAAGCTTTCTTT.

The V call is TRBV10-3, the J call TRBJ2-2; 8 nucleotides line up with TRBD2. V was pared by 4 bases and J by 6 bases, with 7 bases of the junction left unmatched. This CDR3 is built from 15 residues. Germline loops: CDR1 ENHRY, CDR2 SYGVKD. The CDR3 spells CAISAPAGESGELFF. The CDR3 nucleotides are TGTGCCATCAGTGCCCCAGCGGGAGAGTCCGGGGAGCTGTTTTTT.

The rearrangement joins TRBV15 to TRBJ1-5; 8 bases fit TRBD1. The CDR3 covers 13 residues. The V gene's germline CDR1 is LNHNV and CDR2 YYDKDF (reference sequence). The CDR3 reads CATGAYSNQPQHF. The CDR3 nucleotides read TGTGCGACAGGGGCTTATAGCAATCAGCCCCAGCATTTT.

The chain uses TRBV4-1 and TRBJ1-5; D perhaps matches TRBD1 (6 bases). The CDR3 length is 13 residues. Trimming left V 5 bases short and J 12 bases short, with 17 bases between. The germline CDR1 and CDR2 sequences are MGHRA and YSYEKL. CDR3 nucleotide sequence: TGCGCCAGCAGCAACACCCTCCAGGGGTACCAGCATTTT. It encodes CASSNTLQGYQHF.

V gene TRBV7-9 combines with J gene TRBJ2-7, with 13 positions matching TRBD2. The CDR3 is 14 residues long. Germline values: CDR1 SEHNR, CDR2 FQNEAQ (reference sequence). Trimming took 4 bases from V and 5 from J; bases not matched to a gene: 2. The CDR3: CASSSGLAGDEQYF. CDR3 sequence (DNA): TGTGCCAGCAGCTCAGGACTAGCGGGAGACGAGCAGTACTTC.

This clone was seen just once. The CDR3 coding sequence is TGTGCCAGCAGCTTGGTTCCTAGCTCAGAAGAGACCCAGTACTTC. This translates into CASSLVPSSEETQYF. The rearrangement uses TRBV5-6 and TRBJ2-5; tentative D call: TRBD2 (5 bases). The germline V gene has CDR1 SGHDT and CDR2 YYEEEE. V gave up 0 bases and J gave up 3 bases, with 12 bases separating them. This CDR3 contains 15 residues.

A word on this clone: Just one base apart from a much larger clone, this may be a read error. In the same sample, other DNA sequences code for this CDR3. This chain links TRBV11-2 with TRBJ2-7, with unresolved D. V lost 6 bases to trimming and J lost 0 bases, with 3 bases between them. Germline lookup yields CDR1 SGHAT and CDR2 FQNNGV. CDR3 length equals 11 residues. The CDR3 DNA reads TGTGCCAGCAGTCCCTCCTACGAGCAGTACTTC. Translation: CASSPSYEQYF.

The CDR3 spells CASSGGGLAKNIQYF. The DNA of the CDR3 is TGTGCCAGCAGCGGCGGGGGGCTAGCCAAAAACATTCAGTACTTC. V gene TRBV7-9 combines with J gene TRBJ2-4; 8 nucleotides line up with TRBD2. CDR3 length: 15 amino acids. After removal of 5 bases from V and 0 bases from J, the junction contained 3 bases not matched to a gene. The germline V gene has CDR1 SEHNR and CDR2 FQNEAQ (reference sequence).

To note about this clone: This same CDR3 is encoded by further DNA sequences in the sample. This chain joins TRBV2 and TRBJ1-1, with D hard to call. Trimming stripped 6 bases from V and 1 base from J, with 9 bases between. This CDR3 is 13 amino acids long. Germline lookup yields CDR1 SNHLY and CDR2 FYNNEI. The CDR3 sequence: CASRGGRNTEAFF. The CDR3 coding sequence is TGTGCCAGCAGGGGCGGACGGAACACTGAAGCTTTCTTT.

V usage is TRBV5-1 and J usage is TRBJ2-1, with D perhaps matching TRBD1 (5 bases). Per the germline V gene, CDR1 is SGHRS and CDR2 is YFSETQ. The length of the CDR3 is 11 residues. V was trimmed by 6 bases and J by 7 bases, leaving 8 bases between them. The CDR3: CASTQGNEQFF. CDR3 coding DNA: TGCGCCAGCACGCAGGGAAATGAGCAGTTCTTC. The variable domain in full, completed from reference TRBV5-1 and TRBJ2-1, reads KAGVTQTPRYLIKTRGQQVTLSCSPISGHRSVSWYQQTPGQGLQFLFEYFSETQRNKGNFPGRFSGRQFSNSRSEMNVSTLELGDSALYLCASTQGNEQFFGPGTRLTVL.

The V and J genes are TRBV5-1 and TRBJ2-7; 11 bases are shared with TRBD1. In germline, CDR1 is SGHRS, CDR2 YFSETQ. The J segment lost 3 bases and the V segment lost 3 bases, leaving 2 bases of the junction unmatched. The CDR3 runs to 14 residues. The chain's CDR3 is CASSWGTGGYEQYF. The DNA for the CDR3 is TGCGCCAGCAGCTGGGGGACAGGGGGCTACGAGCAGTACTTC.

The J gene is TRBJ2-1, the V gene TRBV5-4; 7 bases align to TRBD2. CDR3 length: 15 residues. From germline, CDR1 is SGHNT and CDR2 YYREEE (reference sequence). Trimming removed 2 bases from V and 0 bases from J; junction bases left unmatched: 2. The CDR3: CASSFWGGSYNEQFF. The CDR3 region has the DNA TGTGCCAGCAGCTTCTGGGGGGGCTCCTACAATGAGCAGTTCTTC. Looking up the rest from reference TRBV5-4 and TRBJ2-1 gives the full variable domain: ETGVTQSPTHLIKTRGQQVTLRCSSQSGHNTVSWYQQALGQGPQFIFQYYREEENGRGNFPPRFSGLQFPNYSSELNVNALELDDSALYLCASSFWGGSYNEQFFGPGTRLTVL.

The chain couples TRBV19 to TRBJ1-5; TRBD1 matches 10 bases. CDR1 and CDR2 (germline): LNHDA, SQIVND (reference sequence). CDR3 length: 17 amino acids. The J segment lost 1 base and the V segment lost 10 bases, leaving 13 bases of the junction unmatched. The CDR3 region is CATTDRGGIRSNQPQHF. For the CDR3, the DNA is TGTGCCACCACGGACAGGGGGGGAATAAGGAGCAATCAGCCCCAGCATTTT.

J is TRBJ2-7 and V is TRBV2; weak D call: TRBD2 (6 bases). V was cut by 6 bases and J by 2 bases, with 20 bases left in between. CDR1 SNHLY and CDR2 FYNNEI come from the germline V gene. The CDR3 extends over 16 amino acids. The DNA for the CDR3 is TGTGCCAGCAGCGACCCACGGGGTGGGAGGACCTACGAGCAGTACTTC. Translated: CASSDPRGGRTYEQYF.

V is TRBV11-2 and J is TRBJ1-2; D remains ambiguous. Germline V lookup: CDR1 SGHAT, CDR2 FQNNGV. CDR3 length: 15 amino acids. V gave up 5 bases and J gave up 4 bases, with 17 bases separating them. CDR3 loop: CASSTGEIFGYGYTF. For the CDR3, the DNA is TGTGCCAGCAGCACGGGAGAGATCTTTGGCTATGGCTACACCTTC.

V is TRBV5-1 and J is TRBJ2-2; TRBD1 aligns across 7 bases. The germline V gene has CDR1 SGHRS and CDR2 YFSETQ. After removal of 0 bases from V and 6 bases from J, the junction contained 5 bases not matched to a gene. CDR3 length: 15 residues. This chain's CDR3 is CASSLDPQGAGELFF. CDR3 in DNA: TGCGCCAGCAGCTTGGATCCCCAGGGGGCCGGGGAGCTGTTTTTT.